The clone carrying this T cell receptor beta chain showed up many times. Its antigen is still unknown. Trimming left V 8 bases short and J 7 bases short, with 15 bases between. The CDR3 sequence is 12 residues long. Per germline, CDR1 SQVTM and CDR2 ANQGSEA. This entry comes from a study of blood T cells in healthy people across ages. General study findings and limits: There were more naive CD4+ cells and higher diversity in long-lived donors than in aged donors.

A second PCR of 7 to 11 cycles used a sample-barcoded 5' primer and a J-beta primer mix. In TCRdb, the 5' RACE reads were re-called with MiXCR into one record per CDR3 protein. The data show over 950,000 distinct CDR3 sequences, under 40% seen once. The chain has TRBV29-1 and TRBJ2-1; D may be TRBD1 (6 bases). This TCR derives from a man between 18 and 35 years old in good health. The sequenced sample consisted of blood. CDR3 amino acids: CSPPQGKNEQFF. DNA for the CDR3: TGCAGCCCTCCACAGGGTAAGAATGAGCAGTTCTTC.